This paragraph reports one TCR beta chain. The antigen is undetermined. The sorted-subset replicate PCRs were given around 0.2 ug DNA, which is 27,000 or so T cell genomes. The method was immunoSEQ multiplex PCR; TCRdb's version includes in-frame clones alone and lacks a portion of them. The table records millions of clones, 90% to 95% of them present only once. The data derive from a study of shared clonotypes between healthy human individuals. Points from the study as a whole: In general, naive subsets displayed greater estimated richness than memory subsets did. Represented genetic and exposure-history diversity was restricted by having few donors.

Each of the donors was a healthy adult who was HIV-negative and had not had a recent acute infection or vaccination. This sequence was found in a man aged 18-30 years in good health. Sequencing used naive CD4+ T cells sorted from blood. Stated subset: CD45RA+ positively selected.

The CDR3 DNA follows: TGTGCCAGCAGTTTGAACAGGAATCAGCCCCAGCATTTT. Its translation is CASSLNRNQPQHF. J is TRBJ1-5 and V is TRBV27, with D tentatively TRBD1 (5 bases). Germline-derived CDR1 and CDR2 are MNHEY and SMNVEV (reference sequence). Between the trimmed V and J ends, which lost 3 bases and 4 bases, there was a span of 7 bases. The CDR3 totals 13 residues.